These 14 T cell receptor beta chains were sequenced from one sample in a study of cytomegalovirus exposure and HLA in healthy donors. PCR used 60 Vbeta primers and 13 Jbeta primers. Using immunoSEQ multiplex PCR, the repertoire was profiled, and TCRdb retains in-frame clones only, with some absent. Counted here are about 150,000 clones, just under 75% occurring once; the ten biggest clones make up approximately 1.6%. The sequencing input was PBMCs. The source is a young woman in good health and CMV-seronegative.

The chain combines TRBV6-5 with TRBJ1-5; D possibly corresponds to TRBD1 (6 bases). The germline gives CDR1 MNHEY, CDR2 SVGAGI. This CDR3 is built from 15 residues. The ends were cut back, 3 bases at V and 6 bases at J, with 15 bases in the middle. In DNA form, the CDR3 reads TGTGCCAGCAGTTATGAGGCCAGGGGCATTCAGCCCCAGCATTTT. Translated: CASSYEARGIQPQHF.

The chain is built from TRBV14 and TRBJ2-1; D perhaps matches TRBD2 (6 bases). Looked up from germline, CDR1 is SGHDN and CDR2 is FVKESK. This CDR3 spans 18 amino acids. V dropped 0 bases and J dropped 2 bases, with 17 bases sitting between them. CDR3 residues: CASSQDWGDGSAYNEQFF. The CDR3 nucleotides are TGTGCCAGCAGCCAAGACTGGGGGGACGGGAGTGCCTACAATGAGCAGTTCTTC.

The rearrangement links TRBV25-1 to TRBJ2-1; perhaps TRBD1 as D (5 bases). V was pared by 4 bases and J by 0 bases, with 10 bases between. Germline CDR1 reads MGHDK; CDR2 reads SYGVNS. The CDR3 sequence is 15 residues long. The CDR3 DNA reads TGTGCCAGCAGTGCCCGACAGAGCTCCTACAATGAGCAGTTCTTC. It is translated as CASSARQSSYNEQFF. The variable domain in full, completed from reference TRBV25-1 and TRBJ2-1, reads EADIYQTPRYLVIGTGKKITLECSQTMGHDKMYWYQQDPGMELHLIHYSYGVNSTEKGDLSSESTVSRIRTEHFPLTLESARPSHTSQYLCASSARQSSYNEQFFGPGTRLTVL.

The rearrangement links TRBV2 to TRBJ1-5; 7 nucleotides match TRBD1. Germline V gives CDR1 SNHLY, CDR2 FYNNEI. This CDR3 is 13 amino acids long. V lost 2 bases and J lost 6; bases outside the gene matches: 1. CDR3 sequence reads: CASSEQGVQPQHF. The CDR3 DNA sequence: TGTGCCAGCAGTGAACAGGGGGTTCAGCCCCAGCATTTT.

The chain links TRBV7-2 to TRBJ1-2; 8 bases agree with TRBD1. The CDR3 is 13 residues long. CDR1 is SGHTA, CDR2 FQGNSA, per germline. The J segment lost 4 bases and the V segment lost 3 bases, leaving 1 base of the junction unmatched. The CDR3 DNA sequence: TGTGCCAGCAGCTTGGACAGGGTCTATGGCTACACCTTC. Amino acid sequence: CASSLDRVYGYTF.

J is TRBJ1-1 and V is TRBV7-9; 7 bases agree with TRBD1. With 5 bases clipped from V and 4 bases from J, the junction kept 10 bases outside the gene matches. The germline CDR1 and CDR2 sequences are SEHNR and FQNEAQ (reference sequence). There are 15 residues in the CDR3. CDR3 in amino acids: CASSTGYRGGTEAFF. The CDR3 DNA sequence: TGTGCCAGCAGCACAGGCTACAGGGGCGGCACTGAAGCTTTCTTT.

This clone was found a few times. This chain joins TRBV9 and TRBJ1-1; the match to TRBD1 covers 7 bases. This CDR3 contains 15 residues. The germline V gene has CDR1 SGDLS and CDR2 YYNGEE. V gave up 0 bases and J gave up 4 bases; unmatched junction bases: 6. The CDR3 DNA sequence: TGTGCCAGCAGCGTAGAGGGGCAGGGGGGCACTGAAGCTTTCTTT. This translates into CASSVEGQGGTEAFF.

The gene calls are TRBV6-5 and TRBJ1-2, with a weak D call TRBD1 (6 bases). V lost 6 bases to trimming and J lost 5 bases, with 16 bases between them. Germline V gene sequence: CDR1 MNHEY, CDR2 SVGAGI. The CDR3 sequence is 14 residues long. This CDR3 reads CASSPRTVSYGYTF. CDR3 nucleotide sequence: TGTGCCAGCAGCCCCCGGACAGTTTCATATGGCTACACCTTC.

The rearrangement joins TRBV5-4 to TRBJ2-1, with unresolved D. Germline V CDR1 and CDR2: SGHNT, YYREEE (reference sequence). Between the trimmed V and J ends, which lost 0 bases and 0 bases, there was a span of 4 bases. CDR3 length equals 14 residues. The CDR3: CASSLDSSYNEQFF. Written as DNA, the CDR3 is TGTGCCAGCAGCTTGGACTCCTCCTACAATGAGCAGTTCTTC.

This clone turned up a few times. The gene calls are TRBV4-3 and TRBJ1-1; D uncertain. This CDR3 comprises 15 residues. CDR1 and CDR2 (germline): LGHNA, YSLEER. The V end lost 4 bases, the J end lost 1 base, and 13 bases lay between the germline ends. CDR3 sequence (DNA): TGCGCCAGCAGCCCTGCCGGCGGGTCGAACACTGAAGCTTTCTTT. It is translated as CASSPAGGSNTEAFF.

The chain is built from TRBV5-6 and TRBJ2-7; TRBD2 matches 10 bases. CDR1 is SGHDT, CDR2 YYEEEE, per germline. V gave up 3 bases and J gave up 1 base; unmatched junction bases: 4. CDR3 length: 15 amino acids. The CDR3 here is CASSSSGSRSYEQYV. Written as DNA, the CDR3 is TGTGCCAGCAGCTCTAGCGGGAGCCGATCCTACGAGCAGTACGTC.

A single count supports this clone. The V and J genes are TRBV2 and TRBJ2-3; D perhaps matches TRBD2 (6 bases). The CDR3 is 15 amino acids. CDR1 and CDR2 (germline): SNHLY, FYNNEI. V lost 2 bases and J lost 1, with 10 bases in between. The CDR3 nucleotides read TGTGCCAGCAGTGAAAGGCGGGGCCGCACAGATACGCAGTATTTT. Translation: CASSERRGRTDTQYF.

A note on this clone: One end of the junction does not line up with germline, which may come from a read error. The V and J genes are TRBV7-9 and TRBJ2-7, with D tentatively TRBD2 (5 bases). The germline V gene encodes CDR1 SEHNR and CDR2 FQNEAQ (reference sequence). The CDR3 is 15 residues long. CDR3 protein: CSSSPRLRGTYEQYF. In nucleotides, the CDR3 is TGTTCCAGCAGCCCCAGGCTACGGGGAACCTACGAGCAGTACTTC.

This clone counts as medium-sized. This chain uses TRBV2 with TRBJ2-7, with TRBD1 matching over 8 bases. The CDR3 sequence is 15 residues long. Losses at the gene ends were 8 bases for V and 0 bases for J; bases not matched to a gene: 9. Germline CDR1 is SNHLY and CDR2 is FYNNEI. The CDR3 loop reads CASGGQGRPSYEQYF. The CDR3 DNA sequence: TGTGCCAGCGGCGGACAGGGACGACCCTCCTACGAGCAGTACTTC.